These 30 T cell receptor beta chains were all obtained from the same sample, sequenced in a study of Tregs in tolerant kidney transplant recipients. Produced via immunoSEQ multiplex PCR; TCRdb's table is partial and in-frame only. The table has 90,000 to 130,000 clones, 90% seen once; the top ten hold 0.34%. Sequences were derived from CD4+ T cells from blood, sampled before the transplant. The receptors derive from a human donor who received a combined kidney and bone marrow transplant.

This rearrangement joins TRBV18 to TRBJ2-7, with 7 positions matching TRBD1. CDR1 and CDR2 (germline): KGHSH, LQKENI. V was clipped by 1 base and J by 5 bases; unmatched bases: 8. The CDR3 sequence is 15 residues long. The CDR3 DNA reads TGTGCCAGCTCACCACTCGACAGGGTCGGTGACGAGCAGTACTTC. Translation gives CASSPLDRVGDEQYF.

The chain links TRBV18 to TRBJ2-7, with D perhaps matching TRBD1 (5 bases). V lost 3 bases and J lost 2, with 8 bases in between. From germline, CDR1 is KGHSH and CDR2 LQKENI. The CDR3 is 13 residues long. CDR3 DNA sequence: TGTGCCAGCTCACCTGGACAAACCTACGAGCAGTACTTC. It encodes CASSPGQTYEQYF.

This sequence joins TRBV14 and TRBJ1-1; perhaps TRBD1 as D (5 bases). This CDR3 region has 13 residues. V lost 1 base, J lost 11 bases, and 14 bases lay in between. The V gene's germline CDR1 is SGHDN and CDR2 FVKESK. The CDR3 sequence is CASSQADSLRAFF. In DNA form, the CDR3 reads TGTGCCAGCAGCCAAGCAGACAGCCTCCGGGCTTTCTTT.

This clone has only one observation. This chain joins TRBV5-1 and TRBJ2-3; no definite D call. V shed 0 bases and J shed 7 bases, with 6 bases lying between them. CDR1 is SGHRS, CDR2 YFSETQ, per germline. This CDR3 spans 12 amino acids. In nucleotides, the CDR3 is TGCGCCAGCAGCTTGGACAGAAATACGCAGTATTTT. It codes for CASSLDRNTQYF.

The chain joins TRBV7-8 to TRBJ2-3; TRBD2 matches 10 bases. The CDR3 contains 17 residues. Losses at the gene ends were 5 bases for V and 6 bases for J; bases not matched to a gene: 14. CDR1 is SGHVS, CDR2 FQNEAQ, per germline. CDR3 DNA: TGTGCCAGCAGCGCACCCCGTAGCGGGAGGCACCCGGATACGCAGTATTTT. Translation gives CASSAPRSGRHPDTQYF.

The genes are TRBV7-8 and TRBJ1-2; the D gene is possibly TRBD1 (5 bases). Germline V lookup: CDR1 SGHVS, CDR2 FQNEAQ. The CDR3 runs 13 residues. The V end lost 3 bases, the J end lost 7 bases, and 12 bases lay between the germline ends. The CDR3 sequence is CASSFGGRGGYTF. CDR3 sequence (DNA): TGTGCCAGCAGCTTCGGGGGTCGGGGTGGCTACACCTTC. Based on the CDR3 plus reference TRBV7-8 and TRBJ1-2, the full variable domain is GAGVSQSPRYKVAKRGQDVALRCDPISGHVSLFWYQQALGQGPEFLTYFQNEAQLDKSGLPSDRFFAERPEGSVSTLKIQRTQQEDSAVYLCASSFGGRGGYTFGSGTRLTVV.

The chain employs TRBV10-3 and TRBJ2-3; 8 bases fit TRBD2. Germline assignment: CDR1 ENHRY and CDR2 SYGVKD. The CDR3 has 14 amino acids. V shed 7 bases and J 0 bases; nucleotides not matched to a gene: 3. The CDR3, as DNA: TGTGCCATCACCGGGGGGGGAAGCACAGATACGCAGTATTTT. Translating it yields CAITGGGSTDTQYF.

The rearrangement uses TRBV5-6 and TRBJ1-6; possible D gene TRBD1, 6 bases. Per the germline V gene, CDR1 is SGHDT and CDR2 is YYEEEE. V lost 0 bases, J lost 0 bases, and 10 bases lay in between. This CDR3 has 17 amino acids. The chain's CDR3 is CASSLARGGSYNSPLHF. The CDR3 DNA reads TGTGCCAGCAGCTTGGCCCGAGGGGGCTCCTATAATTCACCCCTCCACTTT. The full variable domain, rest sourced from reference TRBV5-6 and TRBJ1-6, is DAGVTQSPTHLIKTRGQQVTLRCSPKSGHDTVSWYQQALGQGPQFIFQYYEEEERQRGNFPDRFSGHQFPNYSSELNVNALLLGDSALYLCASSLARGGSYNSPLHFGNGTRLTVT.

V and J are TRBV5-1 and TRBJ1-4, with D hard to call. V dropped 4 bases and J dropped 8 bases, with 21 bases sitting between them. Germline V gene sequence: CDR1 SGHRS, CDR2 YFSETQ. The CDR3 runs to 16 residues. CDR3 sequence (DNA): TGCGCCAGCAGCCCCGGAGAGGGCCCCGGGAGGGAAAAACTGTTTTTT. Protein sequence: CASSPGEGPGREKLFF.

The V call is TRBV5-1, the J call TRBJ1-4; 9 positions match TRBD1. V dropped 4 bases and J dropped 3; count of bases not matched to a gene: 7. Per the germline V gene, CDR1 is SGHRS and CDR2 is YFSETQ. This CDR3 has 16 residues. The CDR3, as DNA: TGCGCCAGCAGCACCAACAGGGGGCAAGCTAATGAAAAACTGTTTTTT. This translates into CASSTNRGQANEKLFF.

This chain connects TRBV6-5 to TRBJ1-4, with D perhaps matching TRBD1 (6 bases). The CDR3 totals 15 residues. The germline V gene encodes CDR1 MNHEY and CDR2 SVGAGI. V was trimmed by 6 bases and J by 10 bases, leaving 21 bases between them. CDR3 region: CASSPPGQTRRKLFF. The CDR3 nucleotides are TGTGCCAGCAGCCCACCGGGACAAACTCGGAGAAAACTGTTTTTT.

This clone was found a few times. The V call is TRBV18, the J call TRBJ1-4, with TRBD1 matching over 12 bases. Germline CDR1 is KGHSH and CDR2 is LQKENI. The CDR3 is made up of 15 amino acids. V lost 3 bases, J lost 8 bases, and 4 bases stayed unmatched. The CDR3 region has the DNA TGTGCCAGCTCACCGGGGACAGGGGGCGCGGAAAAACTGTTTTTT. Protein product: CASSPGTGGAEKLFF. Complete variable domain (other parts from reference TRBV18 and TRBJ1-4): NAGVMQNPRHLVRRRGQEARLRCSPMKGHSHVYWYRQLPEEGLKFMVYLQKENIIDESGMPKERFSAEFPKEGPSILRIQQVVRGDSAAYFCASSPGTGGAEKLFFGSGTQLSVL.

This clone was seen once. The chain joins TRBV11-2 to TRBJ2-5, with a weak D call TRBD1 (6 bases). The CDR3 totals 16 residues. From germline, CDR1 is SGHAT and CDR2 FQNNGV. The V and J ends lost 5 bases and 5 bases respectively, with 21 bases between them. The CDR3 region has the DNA TGTGCCAGCAGCCTCGCCTCGTCACAGGGTTGGGAGACCCAGTACTTC. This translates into CASSLASSQGWETQYF.

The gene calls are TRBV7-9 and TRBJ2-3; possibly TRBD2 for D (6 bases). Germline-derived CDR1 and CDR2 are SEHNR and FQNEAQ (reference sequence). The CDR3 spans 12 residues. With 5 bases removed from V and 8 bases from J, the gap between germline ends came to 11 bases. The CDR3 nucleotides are TGTGCCAGCAGCCACAGGCGGGGTACGCAGTATTTT. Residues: CASSHRRGTQYF.

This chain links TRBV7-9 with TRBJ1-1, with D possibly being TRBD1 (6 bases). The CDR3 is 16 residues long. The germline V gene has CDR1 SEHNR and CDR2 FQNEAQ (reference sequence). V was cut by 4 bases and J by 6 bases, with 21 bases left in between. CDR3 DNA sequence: TGTGCCAGCAGCTATCAACAGGGTCCCGAGGGCCCTGAAGCTTTCTTT. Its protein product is CASSYQQGPEGPEAFF.

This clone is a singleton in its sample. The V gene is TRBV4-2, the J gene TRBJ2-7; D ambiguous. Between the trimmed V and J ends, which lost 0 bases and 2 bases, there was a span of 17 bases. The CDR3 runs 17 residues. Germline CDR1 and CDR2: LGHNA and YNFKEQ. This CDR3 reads CASSQEWRGKKPYEQYF. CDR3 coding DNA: TGTGCCAGCAGCCAAGAATGGCGCGGAAAGAAACCCTACGAGCAGTACTTC.

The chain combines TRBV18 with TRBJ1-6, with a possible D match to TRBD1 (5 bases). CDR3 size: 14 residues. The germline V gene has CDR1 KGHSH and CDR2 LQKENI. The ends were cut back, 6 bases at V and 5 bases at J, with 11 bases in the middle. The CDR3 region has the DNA TGTGCCAGCTCTCCAGGGAGGGATAATTCACCCCTCCACTTT. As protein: CASSPGRDNSPLHF.

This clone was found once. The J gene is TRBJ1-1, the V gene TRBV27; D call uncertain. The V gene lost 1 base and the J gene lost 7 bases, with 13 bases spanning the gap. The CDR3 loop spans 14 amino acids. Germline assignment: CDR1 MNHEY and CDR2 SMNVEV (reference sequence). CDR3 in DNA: TGTGCCAGCAGTTTATTCCTGGGTGGCGGTGAAGCTTTCTTT. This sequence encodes CASSLFLGGGEAFF.

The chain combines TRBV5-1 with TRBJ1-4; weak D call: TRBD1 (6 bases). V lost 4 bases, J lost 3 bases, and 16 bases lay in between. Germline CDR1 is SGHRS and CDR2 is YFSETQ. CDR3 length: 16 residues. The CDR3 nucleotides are TGCGCCAGCAGCCCGCGGGGGGGCGACCCTAATGAAAAACTGTTTTTT. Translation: CASSPRGGDPNEKLFF.

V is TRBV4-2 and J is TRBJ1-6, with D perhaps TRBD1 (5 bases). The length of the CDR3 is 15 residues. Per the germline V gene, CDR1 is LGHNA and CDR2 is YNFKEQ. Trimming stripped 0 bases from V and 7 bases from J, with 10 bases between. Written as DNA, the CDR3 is TGTGCCAGCAGCCAAGAAACAGGCCCAAATTCACCCCTCCACTTT. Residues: CASSQETGPNSPLHF.

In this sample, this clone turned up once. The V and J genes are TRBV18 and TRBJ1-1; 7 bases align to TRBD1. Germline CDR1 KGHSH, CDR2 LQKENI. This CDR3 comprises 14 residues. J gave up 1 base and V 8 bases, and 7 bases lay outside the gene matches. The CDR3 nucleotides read TGTGCCAGCACCCCGGGACAGTGGAACACTGAAGCTTTCTTT. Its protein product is CASTPGQWNTEAFF.

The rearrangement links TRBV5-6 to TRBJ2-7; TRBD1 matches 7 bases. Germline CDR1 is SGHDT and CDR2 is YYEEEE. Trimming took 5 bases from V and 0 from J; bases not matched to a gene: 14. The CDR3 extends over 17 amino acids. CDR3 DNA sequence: TGTGCCAGCAGTGACAGGGTAGTTCTACCCTACTCCTACGAGCAGTACTTC. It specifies CASSDRVVLPYSYEQYF.

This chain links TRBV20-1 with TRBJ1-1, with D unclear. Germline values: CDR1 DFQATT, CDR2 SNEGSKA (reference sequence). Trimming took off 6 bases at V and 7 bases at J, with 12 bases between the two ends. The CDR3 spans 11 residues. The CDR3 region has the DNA TGCAGTGCGGGTTCGGGGTTTGAAGCTTTCTTT. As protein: CSAGSGFEAFF.

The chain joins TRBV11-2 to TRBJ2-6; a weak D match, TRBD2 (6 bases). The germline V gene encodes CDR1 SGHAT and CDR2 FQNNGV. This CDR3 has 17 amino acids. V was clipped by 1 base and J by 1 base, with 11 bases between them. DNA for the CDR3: TGTGCCAGCAGCTTAGTCGGGGGTAGGTCTGGGGCCAACGTCCTGACTTTC. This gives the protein CASSLVGGRSGANVLTF.

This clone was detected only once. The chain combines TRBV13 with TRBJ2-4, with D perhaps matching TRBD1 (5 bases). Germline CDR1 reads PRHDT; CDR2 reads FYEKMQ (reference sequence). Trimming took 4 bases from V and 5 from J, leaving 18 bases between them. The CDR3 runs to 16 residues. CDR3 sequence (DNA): TGTGCCAGCAGCTCACCGCACGGACACACTCAAAACATTCAGTACTTC. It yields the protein CASSSPHGHTQNIQYF. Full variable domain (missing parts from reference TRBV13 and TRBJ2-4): AAGVIQSPRHLIKEKRETATLKCYPIPRHDTVYWYQQGPGQDPQFLISFYEKMQSDKGSIPDRFSAQQFSDYHSELNMSSLELGDSALYFCASSSPHGHTQNIQYFGAGTRLSVL.

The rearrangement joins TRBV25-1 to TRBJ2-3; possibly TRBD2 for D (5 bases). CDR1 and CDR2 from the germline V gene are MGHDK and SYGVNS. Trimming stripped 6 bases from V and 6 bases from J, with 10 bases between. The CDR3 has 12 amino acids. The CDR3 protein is CASRGGADTQYF. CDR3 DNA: TGTGCCAGCAGAGGAGGAGCGGATACGCAGTATTTT.

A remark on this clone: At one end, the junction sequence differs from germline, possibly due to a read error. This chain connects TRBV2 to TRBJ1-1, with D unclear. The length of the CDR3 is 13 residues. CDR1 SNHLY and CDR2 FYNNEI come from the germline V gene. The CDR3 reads CASTEIPGTEAFF. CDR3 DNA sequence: TGTGCCAGCACTGAAATCCCAGGCACTGAAGCTTTCTTT.

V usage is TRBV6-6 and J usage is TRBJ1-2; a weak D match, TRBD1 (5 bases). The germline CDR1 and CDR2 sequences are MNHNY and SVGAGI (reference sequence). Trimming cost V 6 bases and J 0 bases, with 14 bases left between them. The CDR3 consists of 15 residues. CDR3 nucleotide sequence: TGTGCCAGCAGCCTCATGGGGGGGGCTAACTATGGCTACACCTTC. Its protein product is CASSLMGGANYGYTF.

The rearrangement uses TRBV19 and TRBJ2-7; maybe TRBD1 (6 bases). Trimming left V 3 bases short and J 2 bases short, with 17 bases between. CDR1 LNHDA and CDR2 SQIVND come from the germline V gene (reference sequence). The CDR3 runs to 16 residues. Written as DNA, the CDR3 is TGTGCCAGTAGTATCCGCGGACAGTTACTAACCTACGAGCAGTACTTC. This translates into CASSIRGQLLTYEQYF.

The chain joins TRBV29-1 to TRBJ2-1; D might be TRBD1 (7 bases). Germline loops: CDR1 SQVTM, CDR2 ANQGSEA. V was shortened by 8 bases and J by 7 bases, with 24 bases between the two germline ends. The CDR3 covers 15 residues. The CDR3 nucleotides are TGCAGCCCCCGCAGGGGGGAACCCGGCTGGAATGAGCAGTTCTTC. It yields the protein CSPRRGEPGWNEQFF.